This T cell receptor (beta chain) appears in the sequencing data of a study of blood T cell repertoires in COVID-19. As for the study in general: The analysed material was cDNA or gDNA that came from T cells, B-cell-depleted T cells, or PBMCs.

Profiled with immunoSEQ multiplex PCR; TCRdb holds only in-frame clones, not every one. The table has around 100,000 clones, roughly 90% seen once; the top ten hold 7.5% to 9.5%. There are a few counts of this clone. V was pared by 6 bases and J by 6 bases, with 18 bases between. From germline, CDR1 is MNHEY and CDR2 SVGEGT. This CDR3 is 15 amino acids long. This clonotype was sampled from an older woman who had recovered from COVID-19. The genes are TRBV6-2 or TRBV6-3 and TRBJ2-1; D perhaps matches TRBD2 (6 bases). Input material: peripheral blood. CDR3 bases: TGTGCCAGCAGCCCCTTCGGGGGTATCGTCAATGAGCAGTTCTTC. This gives the protein CASSPFGGIVNEQFF.